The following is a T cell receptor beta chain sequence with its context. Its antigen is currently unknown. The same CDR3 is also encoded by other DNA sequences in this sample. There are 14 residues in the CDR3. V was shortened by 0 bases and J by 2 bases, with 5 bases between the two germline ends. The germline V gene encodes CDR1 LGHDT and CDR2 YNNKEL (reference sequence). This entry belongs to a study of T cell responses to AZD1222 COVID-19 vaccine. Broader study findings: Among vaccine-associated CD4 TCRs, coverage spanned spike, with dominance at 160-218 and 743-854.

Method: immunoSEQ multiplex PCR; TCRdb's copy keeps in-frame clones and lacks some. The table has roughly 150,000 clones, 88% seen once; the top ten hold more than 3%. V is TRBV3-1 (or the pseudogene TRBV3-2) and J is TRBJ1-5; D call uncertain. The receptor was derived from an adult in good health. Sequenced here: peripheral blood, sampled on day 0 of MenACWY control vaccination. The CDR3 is CASSQDRGNQPQHF. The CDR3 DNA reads TGTGCCAGCAGCCAAGATCGGGGCAATCAGCCCCAGCATTTT.